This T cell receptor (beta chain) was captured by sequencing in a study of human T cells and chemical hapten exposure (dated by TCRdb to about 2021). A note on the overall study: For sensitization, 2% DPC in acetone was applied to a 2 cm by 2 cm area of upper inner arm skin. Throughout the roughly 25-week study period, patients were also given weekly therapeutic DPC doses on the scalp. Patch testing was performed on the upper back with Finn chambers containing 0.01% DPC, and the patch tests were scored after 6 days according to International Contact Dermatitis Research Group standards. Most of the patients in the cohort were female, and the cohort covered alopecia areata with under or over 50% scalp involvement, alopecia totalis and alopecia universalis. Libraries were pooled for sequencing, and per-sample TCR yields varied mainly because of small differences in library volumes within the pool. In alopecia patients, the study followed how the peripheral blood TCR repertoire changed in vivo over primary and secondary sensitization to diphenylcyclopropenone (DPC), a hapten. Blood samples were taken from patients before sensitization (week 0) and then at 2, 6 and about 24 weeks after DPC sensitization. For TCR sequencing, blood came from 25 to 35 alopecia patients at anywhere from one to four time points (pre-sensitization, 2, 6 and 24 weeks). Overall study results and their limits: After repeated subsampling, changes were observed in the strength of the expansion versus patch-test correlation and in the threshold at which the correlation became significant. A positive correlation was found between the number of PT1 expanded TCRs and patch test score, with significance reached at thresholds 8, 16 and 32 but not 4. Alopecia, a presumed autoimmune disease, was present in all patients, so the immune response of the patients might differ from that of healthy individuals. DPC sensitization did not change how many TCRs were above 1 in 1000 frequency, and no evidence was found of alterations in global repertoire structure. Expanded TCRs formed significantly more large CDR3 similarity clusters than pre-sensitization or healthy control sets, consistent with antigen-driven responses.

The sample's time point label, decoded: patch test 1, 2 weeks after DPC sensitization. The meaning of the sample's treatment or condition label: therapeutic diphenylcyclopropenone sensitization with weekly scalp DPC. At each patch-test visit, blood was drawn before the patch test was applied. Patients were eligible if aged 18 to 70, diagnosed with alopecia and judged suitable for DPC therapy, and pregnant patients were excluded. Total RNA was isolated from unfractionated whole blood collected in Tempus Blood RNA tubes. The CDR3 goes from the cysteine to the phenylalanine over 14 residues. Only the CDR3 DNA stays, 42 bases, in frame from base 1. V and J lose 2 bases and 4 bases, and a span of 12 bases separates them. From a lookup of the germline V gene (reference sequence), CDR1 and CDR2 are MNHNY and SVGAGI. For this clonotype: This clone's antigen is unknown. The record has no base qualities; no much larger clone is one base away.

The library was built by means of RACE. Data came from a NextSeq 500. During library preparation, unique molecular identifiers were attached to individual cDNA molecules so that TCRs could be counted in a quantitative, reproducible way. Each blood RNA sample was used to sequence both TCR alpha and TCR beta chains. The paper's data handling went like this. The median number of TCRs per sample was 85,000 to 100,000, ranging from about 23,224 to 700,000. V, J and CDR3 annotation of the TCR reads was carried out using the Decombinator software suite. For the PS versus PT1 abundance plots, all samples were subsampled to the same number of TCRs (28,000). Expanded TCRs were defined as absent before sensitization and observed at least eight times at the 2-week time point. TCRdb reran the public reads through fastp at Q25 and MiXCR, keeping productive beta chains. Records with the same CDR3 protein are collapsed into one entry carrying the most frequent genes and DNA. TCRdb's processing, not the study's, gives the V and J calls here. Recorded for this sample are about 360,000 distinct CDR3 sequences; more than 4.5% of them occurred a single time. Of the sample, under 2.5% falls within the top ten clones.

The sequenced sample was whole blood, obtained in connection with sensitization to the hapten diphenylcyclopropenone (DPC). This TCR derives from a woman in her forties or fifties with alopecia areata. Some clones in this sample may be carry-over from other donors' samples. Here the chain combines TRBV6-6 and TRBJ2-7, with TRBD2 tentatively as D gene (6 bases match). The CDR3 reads CASSYAGLQYEQYF. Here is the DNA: TGTGCCAGCAGTTACGCGGGACTTCAATACGAGCAGTACTTC.